The 28 T cell receptor beta chains below come from one sample, sequenced in a study of T cell repertoires in cytomegalovirus infection. One entry per CDR3 protein, called by TCRdb with MiXCR from the reads. The sample comprises about half a million distinct CDR3 sequences, about two fifths of which are singletons, and roughly two fifths rests with the top ten. Antigens of these TCRs are unknown. The specimen was cultured PBMCs, collected from culture after CMV antigen stimulation. The receptor set was obtained from a human donor in good health (CMV status not recorded). Some clones in this sample may be carry-over from other donors' samples.

In this sample, this clonotype turned up a few times. V and J are TRBV7-8 and TRBJ2-2; D is unclear. Trimming pared 2 bases from V and 1 base from J, leaving 11 bases between. The CDR3 spans 16 residues. Per germline, CDR1 SGHVS and CDR2 FQNEAQ. CDR3 in amino acids: CASSLLVVGNTGELFF. In nucleotides, the CDR3 is TGTGCCAGCAGCTTATTGGTTGTGGGGAACACCGGGGAGCTGTTTTTT.

The chain couples TRBV6-1 to TRBJ2-1; 10 bases line up with TRBD2. Germline CDR1 is MNHNS and CDR2 is SASEGT. V lost 6 bases, J lost 7 bases, and 9 bases stayed unmatched. This CDR3 contains 15 residues. DNA of the CDR3: TGTGCCAGCAGCCGGGGGGGACTAGCGCGGAATGAGCAGTTCTTC. Encoded protein: CASSRGGLARNEQFF.

This clonotype appeared a few times. This chain links TRBV7-2 with TRBJ2-1, with D possibly matching TRBD1 (5 bases). Trimming took 5 bases from V and 0 from J, leaving 11 bases between them. This CDR3 comprises 15 residues. Germline-derived CDR1 and CDR2 are SGHTA and FQGNSA. The CDR3 DNA reads as TGTGCCAGCAGCCCACGACAGAGCTCCTACAATGAGCAGTTCTTC. Its translation is CASSPRQSSYNEQFF.

A few counts support this clonotype. The J gene is TRBJ2-2, the V gene TRBV7-2; TRBD2 matches at 12 bases. There are 17 residues in the CDR3. V shed 4 bases, J shed 5 bases, and the junction held 8 bases outside the gene matches. CDR1 and CDR2 (germline): SGHTA, FQGNSA. CDR3 sequence: CASSSRLAGARTGELFF. The CDR3, as DNA: TGTGCCAGCAGCTCCAGACTAGCGGGAGCGCGTACCGGGGAGCTGTTTTTT.

This clonotype was seen just once. CDR3 residues: CASSVGGLSYNEQFF. The CDR3 bases are TGCGCCAGCAGCGTCGGGGGGCTCTCCTACAATGAGCAGTTCTTC. The chain employs TRBV5-1 and TRBJ2-1; tentative D call: TRBD2 (7 bases). There are 15 residues in the CDR3. Germline V gene lookup returns CDR1 SGHRS and CDR2 YFSETQ. V lost 4 bases and J lost 0, with 11 bases in between. Full variable domain (rest looked up from reference TRBV5-1 and TRBJ2-1): KAGVTQTPRYLIKTRGQQVTLSCSPISGHRSVSWYQQTPGQGLQFLFEYFSETQRNKGNFPGRFSGRQFSNSRSEMNVSTLELGDSALYLCASSVGGLSYNEQFFGPGTRLTVL.

The chain couples TRBV7-7 to TRBJ1-5; D perhaps matches TRBD1 (5 bases). CDR3 length: 13 amino acids. Trimming shortened V by 3 bases and J by 6 bases, and 9 bases separated the two germline ends. CDR1 and CDR2 (germline): SSHAT, FNYEAQ (reference sequence). The CDR3, as DNA: TGTGCCAGCAGCTTCAGGGAGGGTCAGCCCCAGCATTTT. This sequence encodes CASSFREGQPQHF.

This clonotype has only a few counts. This sequence joins TRBV6-5 and TRBJ2-5; D gene uncertain. Germline V gives CDR1 MNHEY, CDR2 SVGAGI. Trimming stripped 2 bases from V and 1 base from J, with 17 bases between. This CDR3 has 17 residues. CDR3 DNA sequence: TGTGCCAGCAGTTACCCCCTAACTATGCCAATCCAAGAGACCCAGTACTTC. It is translated as CASSYPLTMPIQETQYF.

In this sample, this clonotype turned up a few times. The J gene is TRBJ2-5, the V gene TRBV6-2 or TRBV6-3; 8 bases fit TRBD2. After removal of 7 bases from V and 2 bases from J, the junction contained 12 bases not matched to a gene. The CDR3 has 16 amino acids. Germline CDR1 and CDR2: MNHEY and SVGEGT. CDR3 in DNA: TGTGCCAGCACAATCCTTGGCGGGAGGCATCAAGAGACCCAGTACTTC. Its translation: CASTILGGRHQETQYF.

The rearrangement joins TRBV12-3 or TRBV12-4 to TRBJ2-7; 8 nucleotides agree with TRBD1. The junction had 6 bases not matched to a gene; V was cut back by 6 bases and J by 2 bases. The length of the CDR3 is 14 residues. CDR3 amino acids: CASSPGQATYEQYF. CDR3 in DNA: TGTGCCAGCAGCCCGGGACAGGCAACCTACGAGCAGTACTTC.

This clonotype has just a few counts. The rearrangement joins TRBV25-1 to TRBJ1-2, with D possibly being TRBD1 (5 bases). The length of the CDR3 is 12 residues. The ends were cut back, 3 bases at V and 4 bases at J, with 6 bases in the middle. The germline gives CDR1 MGHDK, CDR2 SYGVNS. The CDR3 spells CASSDDSYGYTF. CDR3 in DNA: TGTGCCAGCAGTGACGACAGCTATGGCTACACCTTC.

The chain has TRBV7-4 and TRBJ2-2; D ambiguous. The CDR3 loop spans 15 amino acids. The germline CDR1 and CDR2 sequences are SGHVT and SQSDAQ. Trimming removed 2 bases from V and 0 bases from J, with 7 bases in between. This chain's CDR3 is CASSLSQSNTGELFF. CDR3 in DNA: TGTGCCAGCAGCTTATCTCAGTCGAACACCGGGGAGCTGTTTTTT.

The rearrangement uses TRBV7-6 and TRBJ2-2; possible D gene TRBD2, 6 bases. V was pared by 7 bases and J by 6 bases, with 12 bases between. Germline V lookup: CDR1 SGHVS, CDR2 FNYEAQ. The CDR3 extends over 13 amino acids. As DNA, the CDR3 is TGTGCCAGCACCTCTCCGGGGGCCGGGGAGCTGTTTTTT. As protein: CASTSPGAGELFF.

This clonotype appeared many times. The V call is TRBV7-2, the J call TRBJ2-5; D perhaps matches TRBD2 (7 bases). Trimming took 1 base from V and 1 from J, leaving 16 bases between them. The CDR3 runs 17 residues. Germline assignment: CDR1 SGHTA and CDR2 FQGNSA. CDR3 bases: TGTGCCAGCAGCTTAGAATGGGGCGGGGGCTCCCAAGAGACCCAGTACTTC. Translating gives CASSLEWGGGSQETQYF.

This chain uses TRBV7-9 with TRBJ2-7, with 7 bases aligning to TRBD2. This CDR3 has 14 amino acids. Germline loops: CDR1 SEHNR, CDR2 FQNEAQ (reference sequence). V lost 4 bases to trimming and J lost 4 bases; unmatched junction nucleotides: 7. The DNA of the CDR3 is TGTGCCAGCAGCTCGGGACTAAATAAGTACGAGCAGTACTTC. It specifies CASSSGLNKYEQYF.

V usage is TRBV7-8 and J usage is TRBJ2-4, with unresolved D. The CDR3 loop spans 16 amino acids. Trimming shortened V by 1 base and J by 0 bases, and 10 bases separated the two germline ends. The germline V gene encodes CDR1 SGHVS and CDR2 FQNEAQ. The CDR3 loop is CASSLVGGKAKNIQYF. The CDR3 nucleotides read TGTGCCAGCAGCTTAGTAGGCGGTAAAGCCAAAAACATTCAGTACTTC.

This clonotype showed up just a few times. The chain is built from TRBV12-3 or TRBV12-4 and TRBJ1-6; D gene uncertain. V lost 5 bases to trimming and J lost 10 bases, with 15 bases between them. CDR3 length: 14 residues. In DNA, the CDR3 is TGTGCCAGCAGTCACTCCCCACTTGGGTCACCCCTCCACTTT. As protein: CASSHSPLGSPLHF.

With regard to this clonotype: Compared with germline, one end of the junction differs, possibly owing to a read error. In nucleotides, the CDR3 is TGTGCCAGCAGTGACTCCGGGACCCCTGAAAAACTGTTTTTT. Translation gives CASSDSGTPEKLFF. V and J are TRBV6-8 and TRBJ1-4; weak D call: TRBD1 (5 bases). This CDR3 region has 14 residues. Germline V gene data show CDR1 as MNHGY and CDR2 as SAAAGT.

The chain recombines TRBV9 with TRBJ2-3, with D perhaps matching TRBD2 (6 bases). Trimming shortened V by 2 bases and J by 0 bases, and 10 bases separated the two germline ends. CDR3 length equals 15 residues. Germline-derived CDR1 and CDR2 are SGDLS and YYNGEE. The CDR3 nucleotides are TGTGCCAGCAGCGTGCGGGGAGTTAGCACAGATACGCAGTATTTT. Amino acid sequence: CASSVRGVSTDTQYF.

The rearrangement links TRBV20-1 to TRBJ2-4; D is possibly TRBD1 (6 bases). V was pared by 4 bases and J by 2 bases, with 12 bases between. This CDR3 contains 14 residues. Germline V gene data show CDR1 as DFQATT and CDR2 as SNEGSKA (reference sequence). The CDR3 DNA follows: TGCAGTGCTATCGAGGGGGAGTCCAAAAACATTCAGTACTTC. Translation: CSAIEGESKNIQYF.

A few counts support this clonotype. V and J are TRBV7-9 and TRBJ1-2; 9 nucleotides agree with TRBD1. CDR3 length: 16 residues. Germline CDR1 reads SEHNR; CDR2 reads FQNEAQ (reference sequence). J gave up 3 bases and V 5 bases, and 10 bases lay outside the gene matches. CDR3 amino acids: CASSGQGNRWDYGYTF. The DNA for the CDR3 is TGTGCCAGCAGCGGACAGGGGAATAGGTGGGACTATGGCTACACCTTC.

The V gene is TRBV20-1, the J gene TRBJ1-5, with TRBD1 as a possible D gene (5 bases). Germline loops: CDR1 DFQATT, CDR2 SNEGSKA (reference sequence). V was cut by 2 bases and J by 0 bases, with 11 bases left in between. This CDR3 comprises 15 residues. CDR3 sequence: CSARPQGNSNQPQHF. The CDR3 DNA is TGCAGTGCTAGACCCCAGGGTAATAGCAATCAGCCCCAGCATTTT.

This clonotype was counted a few times. This chain uses TRBV5-5 with TRBJ1-1; the D gene is possibly TRBD1 (6 bases). Germline V gene sequence: CDR1 SGHKS, CDR2 YYEKEE (reference sequence). The CDR3 totals 13 residues. The V end lost 0 bases, the J end lost 8 bases, and 11 bases lay between the germline ends. The CDR3 spells CASSLGFGQEAFF. The CDR3 DNA reads TGTGCCAGCAGCTTGGGATTTGGACAGGAAGCTTTCTTT.

This clonotype was observed a handful of times. The chain is built from TRBV6-1 and TRBJ1-5; 8 bases fit TRBD1. Germline V gene sequence: CDR1 MNHNS, CDR2 SASEGT. After removal of 6 bases from V and 1 base from J, the junction contained 11 bases not matched to a gene. The CDR3 consists of 17 residues. This CDR3 is CASRGTGSTSSNQPQHF. As DNA, the CDR3 is TGTGCCAGCAGAGGGACAGGCTCCACCAGCAGCAATCAGCCCCAGCATTTT.

The CDR3 nucleotides read TGTGCCAGCAGCGGCGACCCTCCTGGATGGGCCGGGGAGCTGTTTTTT. Translated, it gives CASSGDPPGWAGELFF. The chain uses TRBV6-2 or TRBV6-3 and TRBJ2-2; D is ambiguous. V lost 6 bases, J lost 6 bases, and 20 bases lay in between. The CDR3 contains 16 residues. Per the germline V gene, CDR1 is MNHEY and CDR2 is SVGEGT.

This clonotype showed up just a few times. This chain joins TRBV10-3 and TRBJ1-1, with no clear D. The CDR3 totals 14 residues. The V gene lost 6 bases and the J gene lost 0 bases, with 11 bases spanning the gap. CDR1 is ENHRY and CDR2 is SYGVKD in the germline V gene. Here the CDR3 reads CAISPTGLNTEAFF. The CDR3, as DNA: TGTGCCATCAGCCCAACGGGCCTGAACACTGAAGCTTTCTTT.

This clonotype occurred a few times. The genes are TRBV19 and TRBJ1-5; the match to TRBD1 covers 10 bases. The germline V gene encodes CDR1 LNHDA and CDR2 SQIVND (reference sequence). V trimming: 8 bases; J trimming: 3 bases; junction bases outside the gene matches: 4. The CDR3 sequence is 14 residues long. CDR3 loop: CASRDRGPNQPQHF. CDR3 DNA: TGTGCCAGTCGTGACAGGGGGCCCAATCAGCCCCAGCATTTT.

Here the CDR3 DNA reads TGTGCCACCATAGACAGCAACTATGGCTACACCTTC. It is translated as CATIDSNYGYTF. This chain joins TRBV12-3 or TRBV12-4 and TRBJ1-2; D perhaps matches TRBD1 (5 bases). Trimming removed 10 bases from V and 2 bases from J, with 11 bases in between. This CDR3 comprises 12 residues.

CDR3 residues: CASTQGYTDTQYF. The CDR3, as DNA: TGTGCCAGCACCCAGGGGTACACAGATACGCAGTATTTT. The chain uses TRBV6-1 and TRBJ2-3; maybe TRBD1 (6 bases). The CDR3 runs to 13 residues. Looked up from germline, CDR1 is MNHNS and CDR2 is SASEGT. V lost 7 bases and J lost 2, with 10 bases in between.